This paragraph reports one TCR beta chain. These data originate in a study of blood T cell repertoires in COVID-19. The V and J ends lost 5 bases and 9 bases, in that order; junction bases with no gene match: 12. CDR1 is GTSNPN, CDR2 SVGIG, per germline (reference sequence). The CDR3 loop spans 13 amino acids. This table comes from immunoSEQ multiplex PCR, and its TCRdb copy is limited to in-frame clones, with some not included. Counted here are roughly 440,000 clones, about 87% occurring once; the ten biggest clones make up roughly 12%. Patients of the Seattle cohort, enrolled during active infection, were followed longitudinally.

The rearrangement uses TRBV30 and TRBJ2-5; 7 bases fit TRBD1. Sequencing was done on a sample of peripheral blood. This TCR was sampled from a woman aged 45-65 years with COVID-19, enrolled during active disease. The CDR3 protein is CAWGAVRGYAQYF. The DNA for the CDR3 is TGTGCCTGGGGGGCCGTCAGGGGGTACGCCCAGTACTTC.